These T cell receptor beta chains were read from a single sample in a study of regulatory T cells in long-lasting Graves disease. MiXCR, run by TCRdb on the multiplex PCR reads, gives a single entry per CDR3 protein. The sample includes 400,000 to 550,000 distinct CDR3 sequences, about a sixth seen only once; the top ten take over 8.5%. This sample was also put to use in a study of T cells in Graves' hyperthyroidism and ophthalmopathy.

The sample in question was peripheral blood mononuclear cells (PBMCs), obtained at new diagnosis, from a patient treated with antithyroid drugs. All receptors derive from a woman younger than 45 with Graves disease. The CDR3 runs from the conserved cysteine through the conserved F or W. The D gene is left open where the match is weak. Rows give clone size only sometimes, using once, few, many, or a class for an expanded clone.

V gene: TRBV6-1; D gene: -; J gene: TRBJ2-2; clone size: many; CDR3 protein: CATENTGELFF; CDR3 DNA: TGTGCCACCGAGAACACCGGGGAGCTGTTTTTT
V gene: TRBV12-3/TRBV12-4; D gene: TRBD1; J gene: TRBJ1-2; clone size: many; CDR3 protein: CASSRTGSGYGYTF; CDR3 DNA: TGTGCCAGCAGTCGGACAGGGTCGGGCTATGGCTACACCTTC
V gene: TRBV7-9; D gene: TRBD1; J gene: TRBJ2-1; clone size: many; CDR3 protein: CASSLSPTQLTGGSYNEQFF; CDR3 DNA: TGTGCCAGCAGCTTATCCCCCACACAATTAACAGGGGGCTCCTACAATGAGCAGTTCTTC
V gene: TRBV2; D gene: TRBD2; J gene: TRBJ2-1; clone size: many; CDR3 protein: CASSDERGPYNEQFF; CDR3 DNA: TGTGCCAGCAGTGACGAGCGGGGACCCTACAATGAGCAGTTCTTC
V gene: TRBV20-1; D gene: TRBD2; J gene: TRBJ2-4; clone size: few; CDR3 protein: CSAPTNPGWEGHIQYF; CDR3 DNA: TGCAGTGCCCCCACCAATCCGGGGTGGGAGGGGCACATTCAGTACTTC
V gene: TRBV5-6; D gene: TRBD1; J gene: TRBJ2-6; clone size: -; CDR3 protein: CASSSYRQGKGGANVLTF; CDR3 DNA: TGTGCCAGCAGCTCTTATCGACAGGGAAAAGGTGGGGCCAACGTCCTGACTTTC
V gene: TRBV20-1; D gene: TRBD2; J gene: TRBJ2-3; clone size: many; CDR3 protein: CSASRLAGLADTQYF; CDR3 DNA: TGCAGTGCTAGCCGACTAGCGGGGTTGGCGGATACGCAGTATTTT
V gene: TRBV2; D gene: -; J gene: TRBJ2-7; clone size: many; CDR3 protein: CASSTHAGAPYEQYF; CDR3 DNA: TGTGCCAGCAGCACCCATGCAGGGGCCCCCTACGAGCAGTACTTC
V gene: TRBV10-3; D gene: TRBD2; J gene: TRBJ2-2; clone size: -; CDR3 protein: CAISELGLADFGELFF; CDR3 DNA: TGTGCCATCAGTGAGCTGGGACTAGCTGACTTCGGGGAGCTGTTTTTT
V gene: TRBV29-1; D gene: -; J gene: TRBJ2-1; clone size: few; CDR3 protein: CSVEGNNPNYEQFF; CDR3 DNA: TGCAGCGTTGAAGGAAACAACCCGAATTATGAGCAGTTCTTC
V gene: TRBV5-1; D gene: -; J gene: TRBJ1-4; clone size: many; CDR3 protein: CASSLRRGNEKLFF; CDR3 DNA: TGCGCCAGCAGCCTGCGGAGGGGAAACGAAAAACTGTTTTTT
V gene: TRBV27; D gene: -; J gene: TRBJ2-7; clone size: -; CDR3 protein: CASSLWWDAYEQYF; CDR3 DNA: TGTGCCAGCAGTTTATGGTGGGATGCCTACGAGCAGTACTTC
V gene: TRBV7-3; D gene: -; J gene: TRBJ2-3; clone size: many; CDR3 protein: CASSLRTGRDTQYF; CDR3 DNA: TGTGCCAGCAGCTTACGGACCGGAAGGGATACGCAGTATTTT
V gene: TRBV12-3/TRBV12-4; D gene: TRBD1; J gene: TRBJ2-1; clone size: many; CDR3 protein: CASGRDRAYNEQFF; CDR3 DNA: TGTGCCAGTGGGCGGGACAGGGCATACAATGAGCAGTTCTTC
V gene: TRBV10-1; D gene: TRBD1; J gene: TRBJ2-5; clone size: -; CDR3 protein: CASSDPRTGQETQYF; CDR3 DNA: TGCGCCAGCAGTGACCCCCGGACAGGACAAGAGACCCAGTACTTC
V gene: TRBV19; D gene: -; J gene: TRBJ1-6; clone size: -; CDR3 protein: CASSDNIQNSPLHF; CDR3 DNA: TGTGCCAGTAGCGATAATATCCAGAATTCACCCCTCCACTTT
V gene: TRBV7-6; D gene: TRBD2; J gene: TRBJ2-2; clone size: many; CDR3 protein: CASSFPTSGLYTGELFF; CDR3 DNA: TGTGCCAGCAGCTTCCCGACTAGCGGGCTTTACACCGGGGAGCTGTTTTTT
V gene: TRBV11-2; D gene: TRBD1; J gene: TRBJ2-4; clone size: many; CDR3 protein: CASSSGQGENIQYF; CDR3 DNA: TGTGCCAGCAGCTCAGGACAGGGCGAAAACATTCAGTACTTC
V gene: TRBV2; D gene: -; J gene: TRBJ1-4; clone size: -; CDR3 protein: CASTSPRGRGNEKLFF; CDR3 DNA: TGTGCCAGCACTTCACCTCGGGGGCGGGGTAATGAAAAACTGTTTTTT
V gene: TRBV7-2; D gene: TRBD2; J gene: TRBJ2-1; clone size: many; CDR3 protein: CASSSGLARNEQFF; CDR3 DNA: TGTGCCAGCAGCTCGGGACTAGCCCGCAATGAGCAGTTCTTC
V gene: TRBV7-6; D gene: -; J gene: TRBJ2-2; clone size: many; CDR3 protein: CASSLMGGRNTGELFF; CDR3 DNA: TGTGCCAGCAGCTTAATGGGCGGTCGGAACACCGGGGAGCTGTTTTTT
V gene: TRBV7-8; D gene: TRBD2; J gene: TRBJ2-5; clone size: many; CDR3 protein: CASSKEGTSGQETQYF; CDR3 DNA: TGTGCCAGCAGCAAAGAAGGGACTAGCGGCCAAGAGACCCAGTACTTC
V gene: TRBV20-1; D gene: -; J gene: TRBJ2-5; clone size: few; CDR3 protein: CSAPDGDRWETQYF; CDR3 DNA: TGCAGTGCTCCAGACGGTGACCGGTGGGAGACCCAGTACTTC
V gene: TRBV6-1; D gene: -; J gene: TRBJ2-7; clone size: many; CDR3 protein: CASSQSGGRSYEQYF; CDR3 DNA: TGTGCCAGCAGTCAAAGTGGTGGGAGGTCCTACGAGCAGTACTTC
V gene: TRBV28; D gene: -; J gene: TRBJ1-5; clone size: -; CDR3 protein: CATKKFSWGQPQHF; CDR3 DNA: TGTGCCACTAAGAAATTCAGTTGGGGTCAGCCCCAGCATTTT
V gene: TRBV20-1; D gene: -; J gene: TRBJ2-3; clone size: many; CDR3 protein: CSARDLVKSTDTQYF; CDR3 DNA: TGCAGTGCTAGAGATCTGGTAAAGAGTACAGATACGCAGTATTTT
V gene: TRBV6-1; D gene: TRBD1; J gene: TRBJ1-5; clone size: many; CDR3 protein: CASTPGGGNQPQHF; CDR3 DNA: TGTGCCAGCACCCCAGGGGGAGGCAATCAGCCCCAGCATTTT
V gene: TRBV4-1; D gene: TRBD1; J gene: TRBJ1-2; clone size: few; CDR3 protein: CASSQTGSPNYGYTF; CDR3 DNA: TGCGCCAGCAGCCAGACAGGGTCTCCTAACTATGGCTACACCTTC
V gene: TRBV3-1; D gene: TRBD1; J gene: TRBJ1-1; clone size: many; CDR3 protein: CASSDGQENTEAFF; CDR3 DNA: TGTGCCAGCAGCGACGGACAGGAGAACACTGAAGCTTTCTTT
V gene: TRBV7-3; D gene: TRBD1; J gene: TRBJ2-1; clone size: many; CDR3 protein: CASSLPGQGFGEQFF; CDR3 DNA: TGTGCCAGCAGCTTACCGGGACAGGGTTTTGGTGAGCAGTTCTTC
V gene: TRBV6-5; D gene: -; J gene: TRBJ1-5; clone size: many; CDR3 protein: CASSFGVSNQPQHF; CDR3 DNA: TGTGCCAGCAGTTTTGGGGTTAGCAATCAGCCCCAGCATTTT
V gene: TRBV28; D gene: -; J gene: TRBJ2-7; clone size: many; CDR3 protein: CASSLWFNYEQYF; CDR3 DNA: TGTGCCAGCAGTTTATGGTTCAATTACGAGCAGTACTTC
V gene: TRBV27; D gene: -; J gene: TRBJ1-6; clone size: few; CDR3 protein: CASSSDGWTYNSPLHF; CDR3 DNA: TGTGCCAGCAGTTCGGACGGGTGGACCTATAATTCACCCCTCCACTTT
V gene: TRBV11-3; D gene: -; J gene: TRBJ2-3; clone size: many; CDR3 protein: CASSPSGGSTDTQYF; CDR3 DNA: TGTGCCAGCAGCCCCTCGGGCGGTAGCACAGATACGCAGTATTTT
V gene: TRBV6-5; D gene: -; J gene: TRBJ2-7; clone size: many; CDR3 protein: CASSLVSRRRLGEQYF; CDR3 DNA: TGTGCCAGCAGTTTAGTAAGCCGGCGGAGGCTCGGAGAGCAGTACTTC
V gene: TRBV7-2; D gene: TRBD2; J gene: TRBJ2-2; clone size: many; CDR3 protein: CASSLINRRRERGELFF; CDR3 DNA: TGTGCCAGCAGCCTAATCAATCGTAGGCGGGAGAGGGGGGAGCTGTTTTTT
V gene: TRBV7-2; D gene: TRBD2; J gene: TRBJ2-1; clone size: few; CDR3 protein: CASSQEPSGNEQFF; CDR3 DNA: TGCGCCAGCAGCCAAGAACCTAGCGGGAATGAGCAGTTCTTC
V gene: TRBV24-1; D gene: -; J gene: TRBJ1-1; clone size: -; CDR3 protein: CATSGPRRRNEAFF; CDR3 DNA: TGTGCCACCAGTGGTCCTCGACGGAGGAATGAAGCTTTCTTT
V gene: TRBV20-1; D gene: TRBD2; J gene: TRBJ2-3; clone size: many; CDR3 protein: CSAIGLAGAKDTQYF; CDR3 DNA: TGCAGTGCAATCGGACTAGCGGGAGCGAAAGATACGCAGTATTTT
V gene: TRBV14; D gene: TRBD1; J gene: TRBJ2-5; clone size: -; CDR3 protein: CASSQRQGGMETQYF; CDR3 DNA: TGTGCCAGCAGCCAAAGACAGGGGGGAATGGAGACCCAGTACTTC
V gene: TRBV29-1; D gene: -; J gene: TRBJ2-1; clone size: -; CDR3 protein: CSVDSRGLNNEQFF; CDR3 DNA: TGCAGCGTTGATTCCCGGGGGCTAAACAATGAGCAGTTCTTC
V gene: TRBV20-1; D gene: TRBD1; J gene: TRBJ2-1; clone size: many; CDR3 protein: CSASKGGSALNEQFF; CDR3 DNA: TGCAGTGCTAGCAAAGGGGGCTCGGCTCTCAATGAGCAGTTCTTC
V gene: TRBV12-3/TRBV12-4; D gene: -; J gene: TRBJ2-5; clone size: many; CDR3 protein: CASTPRGGPRAEETQYF; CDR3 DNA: TGTGCCAGCACCCCTCGAGGTGGGCCCCGGGCGGAGGAGACCCAGTACTTC